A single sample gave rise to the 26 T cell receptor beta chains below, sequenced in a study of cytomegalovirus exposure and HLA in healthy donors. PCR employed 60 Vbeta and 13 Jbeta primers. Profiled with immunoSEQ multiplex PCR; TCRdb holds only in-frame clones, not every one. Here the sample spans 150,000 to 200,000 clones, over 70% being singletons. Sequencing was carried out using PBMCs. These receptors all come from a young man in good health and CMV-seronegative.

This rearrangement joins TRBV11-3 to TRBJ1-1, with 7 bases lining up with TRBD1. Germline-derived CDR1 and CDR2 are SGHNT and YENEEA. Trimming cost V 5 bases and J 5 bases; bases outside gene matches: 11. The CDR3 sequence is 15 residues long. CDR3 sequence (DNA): TGTGCCAGCAGCCCAGGGGGAGTAGTTAGGACTGAAGCTTTCTTT. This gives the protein CASSPGGVVRTEAFF. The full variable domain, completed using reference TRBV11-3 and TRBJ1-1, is EAGVVQSPRYKIIEKKQPVAFWCNPISGHNTLYWYLQNLGQGPELLIRYENEEAVDDSQLPKDRFSAERLKGVDSTLKIQPAELGDSAVYLCASSPGGVVRTEAFFGQGTRLTVV.

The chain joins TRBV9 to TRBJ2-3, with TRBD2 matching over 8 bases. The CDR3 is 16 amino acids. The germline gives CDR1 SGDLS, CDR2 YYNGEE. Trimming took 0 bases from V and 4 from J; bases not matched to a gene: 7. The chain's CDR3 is CASSVEAGGLADTQYF. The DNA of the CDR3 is TGTGCCAGCAGCGTAGAGGCGGGAGGTTTGGCAGATACGCAGTATTTT.

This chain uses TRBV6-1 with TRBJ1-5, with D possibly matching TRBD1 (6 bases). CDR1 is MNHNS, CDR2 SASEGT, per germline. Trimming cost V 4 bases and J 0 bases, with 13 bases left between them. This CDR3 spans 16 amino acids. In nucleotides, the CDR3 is TGTGCCAGCAGTGGTTGGGGGCCCCATAGCAATCAGCCCCAGCATTTT. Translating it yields CASSGWGPHSNQPQHF.

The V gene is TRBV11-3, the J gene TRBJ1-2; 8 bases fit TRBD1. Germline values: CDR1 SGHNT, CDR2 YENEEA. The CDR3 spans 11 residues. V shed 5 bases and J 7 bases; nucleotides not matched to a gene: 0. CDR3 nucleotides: TGTGCCAGCAGCGGACAGGGTGGCTACACCTTC. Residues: CASSGQGGYTF.

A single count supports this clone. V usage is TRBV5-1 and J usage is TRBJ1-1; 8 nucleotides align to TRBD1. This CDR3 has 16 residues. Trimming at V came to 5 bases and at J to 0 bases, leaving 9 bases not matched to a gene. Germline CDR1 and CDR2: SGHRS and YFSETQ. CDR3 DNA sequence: TGCGCCAGCAGTCACGGACAGGGTGGAGTGAACACTGAAGCTTTCTTT. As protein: CASSHGQGGVNTEAFF.

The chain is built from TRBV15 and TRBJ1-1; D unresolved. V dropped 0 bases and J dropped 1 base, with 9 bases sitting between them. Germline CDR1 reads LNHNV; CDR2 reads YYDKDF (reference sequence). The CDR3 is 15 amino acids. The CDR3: CATSRDHGRNTEAFF. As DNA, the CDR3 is TGTGCCACCAGCAGAGATCATGGCCGGAACACTGAAGCTTTCTTT.

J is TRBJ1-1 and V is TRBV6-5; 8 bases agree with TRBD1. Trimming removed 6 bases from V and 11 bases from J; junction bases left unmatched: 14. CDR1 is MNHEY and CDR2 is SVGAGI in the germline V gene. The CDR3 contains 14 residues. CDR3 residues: CASSQDRERSGAFF. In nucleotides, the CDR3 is TGTGCCAGCAGCCAGGACAGGGAGCGTAGTGGGGCTTTCTTT.

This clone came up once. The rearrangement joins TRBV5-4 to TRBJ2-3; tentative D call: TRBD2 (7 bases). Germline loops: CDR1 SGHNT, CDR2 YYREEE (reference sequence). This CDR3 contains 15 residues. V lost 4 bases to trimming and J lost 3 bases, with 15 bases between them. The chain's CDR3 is CASSPGGAGTDTQYF. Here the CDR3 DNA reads TGTGCCAGCAGCCCTGGGGGGGCGGGGACAGATACGCAGTATTTT.

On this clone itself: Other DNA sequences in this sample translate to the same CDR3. This CDR3 is CASSQGQGSTGELFF. The CDR3 bases are TGCGCCAGCAGCCAAGGACAGGGGAGCACCGGGGAGCTGTTTTTT. The chain is built from TRBV4-3 and TRBJ2-2; TRBD1 matches at 8 bases. There are 15 residues in the CDR3. J was trimmed by 4 bases and V by 1 base; bases with no gene match: 2. Germline values: CDR1 LGHNA, CDR2 YSLEER.

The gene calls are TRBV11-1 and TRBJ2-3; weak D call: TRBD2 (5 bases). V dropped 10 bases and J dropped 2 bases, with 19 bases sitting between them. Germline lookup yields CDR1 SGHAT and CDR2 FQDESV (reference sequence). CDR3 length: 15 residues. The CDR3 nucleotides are TGTGCCACCTCTCTAGTCGGGGTGTCCACAGATACGCAGTATTTT. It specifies CATSLVGVSTDTQYF.

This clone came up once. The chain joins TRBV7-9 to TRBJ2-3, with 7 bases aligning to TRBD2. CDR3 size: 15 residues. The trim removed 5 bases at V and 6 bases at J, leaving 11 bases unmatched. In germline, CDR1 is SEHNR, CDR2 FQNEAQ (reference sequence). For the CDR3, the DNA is TGTGCCAGCAGCACCGAGCGGGGCCAGATGGATACGCAGTATTTT. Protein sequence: CASSTERGQMDTQYF.

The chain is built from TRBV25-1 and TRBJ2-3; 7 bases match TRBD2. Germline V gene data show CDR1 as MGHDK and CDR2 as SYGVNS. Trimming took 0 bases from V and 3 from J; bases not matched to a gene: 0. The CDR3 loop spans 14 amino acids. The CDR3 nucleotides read TGTGCCAGCAGTGAATATAGCGGGACAGATACGCAGTATTTT. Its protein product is CASSEYSGTDTQYF.

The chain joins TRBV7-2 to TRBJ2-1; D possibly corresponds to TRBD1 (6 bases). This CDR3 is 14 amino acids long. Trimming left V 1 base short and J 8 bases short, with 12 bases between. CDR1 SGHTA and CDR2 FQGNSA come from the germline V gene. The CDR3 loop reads CASSLVSQGYEQFF. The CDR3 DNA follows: TGTGCCAGCAGCTTAGTTAGTCAGGGGTATGAGCAGTTCTTC. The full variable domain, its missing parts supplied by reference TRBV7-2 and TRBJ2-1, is GAGVSQSPSNKVTEKGKDVELRCDPISGHTALYWYRQSLGQGLEFLIYFQGNSAPDKSGLPSDRFSAERTGGSVSTLTIQRTQQEDSAVYLCASSLVSQGYEQFFGPGTRLTVL.

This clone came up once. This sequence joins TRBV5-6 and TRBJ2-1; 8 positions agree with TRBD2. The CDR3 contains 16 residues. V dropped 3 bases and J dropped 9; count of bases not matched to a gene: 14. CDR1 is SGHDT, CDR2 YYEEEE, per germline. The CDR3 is CASSSEGLEITSEQFF. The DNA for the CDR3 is TGTGCCAGCAGCTCAGAGGGACTAGAGATTACATCTGAGCAGTTCTTC. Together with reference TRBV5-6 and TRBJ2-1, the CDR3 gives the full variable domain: DAGVTQSPTHLIKTRGQQVTLRCSPKSGHDTVSWYQQALGQGPQFIFQYYEEEERQRGNFPDRFSGHQFPNYSSELNVNALLLGDSALYLCASSSEGLEITSEQFFGPGTRLTVL.

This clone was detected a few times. Written as DNA, the CDR3 is TGTGCCAGCAGCCAAGAGGACAGGGCGAACTATGGCTACACCTTC. Translation: CASSQEDRANYGYTF. This sequence joins TRBV4-2 and TRBJ1-2; 8 positions match TRBD1. J was trimmed by 2 bases and V by 0 bases; bases with no gene match: 2. The CDR3 runs 15 residues. CDR1 LGHNA and CDR2 YNFKEQ come from the germline V gene.

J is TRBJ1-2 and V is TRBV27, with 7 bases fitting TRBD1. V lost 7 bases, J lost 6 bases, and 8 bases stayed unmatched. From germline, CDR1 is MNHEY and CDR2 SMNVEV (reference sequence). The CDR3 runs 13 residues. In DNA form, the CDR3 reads TGTGCCAGCAAAAGAGGGGGCGCGGATGGCTACACCTTC. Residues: CASKRGGADGYTF.

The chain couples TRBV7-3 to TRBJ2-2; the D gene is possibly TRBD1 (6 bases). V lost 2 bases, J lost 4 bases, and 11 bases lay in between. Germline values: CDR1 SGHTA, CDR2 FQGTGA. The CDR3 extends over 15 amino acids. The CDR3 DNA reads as TGTGCCAGCAGCTTACAGACAGGCACCACCGGGGAGCTGTTTTTT. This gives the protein CASSLQTGTTGELFF.

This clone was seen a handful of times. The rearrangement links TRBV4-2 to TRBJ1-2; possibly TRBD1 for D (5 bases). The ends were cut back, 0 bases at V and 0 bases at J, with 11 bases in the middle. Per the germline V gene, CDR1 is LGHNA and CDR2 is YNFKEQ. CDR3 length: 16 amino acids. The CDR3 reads CASSQDPGGSNYGYTF. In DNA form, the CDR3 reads TGTGCCAGCAGCCAAGATCCGGGGGGGTCTAACTATGGCTACACCTTC.

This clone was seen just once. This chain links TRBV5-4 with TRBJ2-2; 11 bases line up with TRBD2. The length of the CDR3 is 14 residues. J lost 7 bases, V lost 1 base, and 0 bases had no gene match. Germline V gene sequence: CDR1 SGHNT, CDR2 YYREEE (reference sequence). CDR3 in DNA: TGTGCCAGCAGCTTGCTAGCGGGGGGCGGGGAGCTGTTTTTT. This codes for CASSLLAGGGELFF.

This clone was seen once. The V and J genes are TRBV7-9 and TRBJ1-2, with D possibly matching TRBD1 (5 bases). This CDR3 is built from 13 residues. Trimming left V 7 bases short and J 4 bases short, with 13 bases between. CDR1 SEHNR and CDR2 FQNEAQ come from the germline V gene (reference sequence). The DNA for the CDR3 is TGTGCCAGCACCTCCACAGGAAGCTATGGCTACACCTTC. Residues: CASTSTGSYGYTF.

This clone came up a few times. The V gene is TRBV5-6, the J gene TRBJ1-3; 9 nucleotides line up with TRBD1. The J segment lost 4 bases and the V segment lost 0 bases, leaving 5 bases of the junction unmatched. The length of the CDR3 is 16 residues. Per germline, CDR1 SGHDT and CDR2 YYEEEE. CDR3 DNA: TGTGCCAGCAGCTTGGAACAGGGGGCTCGCGGAAACACCATATATTTT. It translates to CASSLEQGARGNTIYF.

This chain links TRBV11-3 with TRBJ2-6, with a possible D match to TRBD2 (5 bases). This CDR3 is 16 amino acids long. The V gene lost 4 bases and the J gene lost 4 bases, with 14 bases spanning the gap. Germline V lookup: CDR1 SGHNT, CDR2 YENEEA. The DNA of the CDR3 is TGTGCCAGCAGCTCGGTATCGGGGAACGGGGCCAACGTCCTGACTTTC. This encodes CASSSVSGNGANVLTF.

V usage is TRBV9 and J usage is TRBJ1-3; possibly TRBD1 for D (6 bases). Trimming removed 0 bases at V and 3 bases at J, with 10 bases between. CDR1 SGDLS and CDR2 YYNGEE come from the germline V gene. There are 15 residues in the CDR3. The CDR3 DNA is TGTGCCAGCAGCGTAGACAGGGCGGTTGGAAACACCATATATTTT. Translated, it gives CASSVDRAVGNTIYF.

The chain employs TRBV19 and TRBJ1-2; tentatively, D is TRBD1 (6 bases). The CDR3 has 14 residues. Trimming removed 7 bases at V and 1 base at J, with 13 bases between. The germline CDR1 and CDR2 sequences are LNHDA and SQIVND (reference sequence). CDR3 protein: CASNPGQNNYGYTF. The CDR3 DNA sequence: TGTGCCAGTAACCCAGGACAGAATAACTATGGCTACACCTTC. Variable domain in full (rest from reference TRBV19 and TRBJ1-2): DGGITQSPKYLFRKEGQNVTLSCEQNLNHDAMYWYRQDPGQGLRLIYYSQIVNDFQKGDIAEGYSVSREKKESFPLTVTSAQKNPTAFYLCASNPGQNNYGYTFGSGTRLTVV.

DNA for the CDR3: TGCGCCAGCAGTGCAGGGCTCCAAGAGACCCAGTACTTC. It encodes CASSAGLQETQYF. The chain combines TRBV10-1 with TRBJ2-5, with D tentatively TRBD1 (5 bases). The V end lost 4 bases, the J end lost 1 base, and 7 bases lay between the germline ends. Germline V gene sequence: CDR1 WNHNN, CDR2 SYGVQD (reference sequence). The CDR3 consists of 13 residues.

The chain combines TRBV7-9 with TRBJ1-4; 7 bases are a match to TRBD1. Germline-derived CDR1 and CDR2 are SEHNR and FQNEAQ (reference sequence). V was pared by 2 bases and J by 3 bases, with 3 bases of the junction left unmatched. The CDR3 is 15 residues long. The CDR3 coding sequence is TGTGCCAGCAGCTTAAAGGGGGCTTCTAATGAAAAACTGTTTTTT. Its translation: CASSLKGASNEKLFF.